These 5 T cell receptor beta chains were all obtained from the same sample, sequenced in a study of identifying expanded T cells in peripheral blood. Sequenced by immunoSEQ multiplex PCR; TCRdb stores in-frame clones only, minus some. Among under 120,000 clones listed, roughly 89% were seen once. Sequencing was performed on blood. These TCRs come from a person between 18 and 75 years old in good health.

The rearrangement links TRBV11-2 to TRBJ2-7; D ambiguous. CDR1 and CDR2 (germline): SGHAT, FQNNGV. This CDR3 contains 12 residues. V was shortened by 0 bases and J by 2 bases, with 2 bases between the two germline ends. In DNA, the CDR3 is TGTGCCAGCAGCTTAGATCCCTACGAGCAGTACTTC. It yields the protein CASSLDPYEQYF.

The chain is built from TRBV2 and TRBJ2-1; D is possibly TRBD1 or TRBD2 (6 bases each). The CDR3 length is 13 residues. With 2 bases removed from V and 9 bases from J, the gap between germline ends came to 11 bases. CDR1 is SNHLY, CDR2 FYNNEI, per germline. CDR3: CASSEPGAGEQFF. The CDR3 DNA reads TGTGCCAGCAGTGAACCGGGGGCCGGTGAGCAGTTCTTC. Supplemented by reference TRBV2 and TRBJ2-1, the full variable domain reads EPEVTQTPSHQVTQMGQEVILRCVPISNHLYFYWYRQILGQKVEFLVSFYNNEISEKSEIFDDQFSVERPDGSNFTLKIRSTKLEDSAMYFCASSEPGAGEQFFGPGTRLTVL.

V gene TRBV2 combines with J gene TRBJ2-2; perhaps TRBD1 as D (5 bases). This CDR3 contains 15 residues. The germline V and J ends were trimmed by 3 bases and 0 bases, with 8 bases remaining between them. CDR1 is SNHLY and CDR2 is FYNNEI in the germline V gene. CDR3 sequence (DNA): TGTGCCAGCAGTGAGGCGACAGCGAACACCGGGGAGCTGTTTTTT. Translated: CASSEATANTGELFF.

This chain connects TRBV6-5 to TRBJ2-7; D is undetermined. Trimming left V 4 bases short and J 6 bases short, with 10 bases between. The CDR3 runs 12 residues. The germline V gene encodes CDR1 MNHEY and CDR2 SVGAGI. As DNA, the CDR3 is TGTGCCAGCAGTTCGGACGGTGGCGAGCAGTACTTC. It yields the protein CASSSDGGEQYF.

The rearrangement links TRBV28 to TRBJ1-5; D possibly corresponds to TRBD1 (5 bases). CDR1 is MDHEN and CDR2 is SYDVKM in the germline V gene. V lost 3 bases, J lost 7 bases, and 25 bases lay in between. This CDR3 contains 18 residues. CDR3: CASSLDEAGSYYVQPQHF. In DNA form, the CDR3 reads TGTGCCAGCAGTTTGGACGAGGCAGGGTCTTATTATGTGCAGCCCCAGCATTTT.